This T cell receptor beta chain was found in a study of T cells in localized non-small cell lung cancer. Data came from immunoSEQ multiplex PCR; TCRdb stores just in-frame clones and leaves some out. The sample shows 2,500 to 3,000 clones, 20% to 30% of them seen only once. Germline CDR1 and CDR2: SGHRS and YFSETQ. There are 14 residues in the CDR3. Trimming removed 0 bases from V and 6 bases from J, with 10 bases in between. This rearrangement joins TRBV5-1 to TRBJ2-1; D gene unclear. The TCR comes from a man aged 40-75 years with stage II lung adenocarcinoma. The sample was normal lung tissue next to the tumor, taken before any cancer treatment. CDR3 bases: TGCGCCAGCAGCTTGGGTGCGACGCCCAATGAGCAGTTCTTC. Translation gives CASSLGATPNEQFF.